The T cell receptor (beta chain) under discussion was sequenced for a study of cytomegalovirus exposure and HLA in healthy donors. The study's findings and limits: When a later analysis compared HLA-associated TCR beta chains with equally common others, the HLA-associated chains turned out to be more clonally expanded and to have lower generation probabilities.

The PCR had 60 Vbeta and 13 Jbeta primers. TCRdb keeps only in-frame clones here, not all; method: immunoSEQ multiplex PCR. This sample yields 120,000 or so clones, of which around 77% are seen a single time; less than 6% belongs to the top ten. The CDR3 runs to 15 residues. The germline V and J ends were trimmed by 1 base and 0 bases, with 8 bases remaining between them. Germline CDR1 MNHEY, CDR2 SVGAGI. On this clone itself: Its target is not known.

The receptor was derived from a man between 18 and 29 years old in good health and CMV-seropositive. The source material was PBMCs. This chain joins TRBV6-5 and TRBJ2-3; D remains unclear. This CDR3 reads CASSYFAESTDTQYF. In DNA, the CDR3 is TGTGCCAGCAGTTACTTCGCGGAGAGCACAGATACGCAGTATTTT.